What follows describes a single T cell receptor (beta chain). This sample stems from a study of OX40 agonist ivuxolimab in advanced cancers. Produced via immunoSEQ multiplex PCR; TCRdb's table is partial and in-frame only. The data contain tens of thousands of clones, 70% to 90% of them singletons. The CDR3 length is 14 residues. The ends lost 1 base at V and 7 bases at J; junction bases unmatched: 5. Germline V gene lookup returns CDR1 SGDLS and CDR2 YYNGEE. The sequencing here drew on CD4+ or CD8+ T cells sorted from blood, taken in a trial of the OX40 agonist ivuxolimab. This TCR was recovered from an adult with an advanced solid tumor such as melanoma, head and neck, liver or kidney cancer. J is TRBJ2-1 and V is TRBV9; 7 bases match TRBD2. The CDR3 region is CASSVWEGLNEQFF. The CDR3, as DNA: TGTGCCAGCAGCGTATGGGAGGGTCTAAATGAGCAGTTCTTC.